A single sample is the source of the 22 T cell receptor beta chains below, sequenced in a study of response to subunit inactivated influenza vaccine. MiXCR, applied by TCRdb to the RT-PCR reads, yields one record per CDR3 protein. The sample includes hundreds of thousands of distinct CDR3 sequences, 15% to 19% seen only once; the top ten take approximately 10%. This specimen consisted of PBMCs from blood, obtained 11 to 12 days after vaccination. The receptors shown here come from a man aged 50-60 years who received an inactivated influenza vaccine.

V is TRBV28 and J is TRBJ2-2; the D is unclear. Between the trimmed V and J ends, which lost 3 bases and 7 bases, there was a span of 9 bases. From germline, CDR1 is MDHEN and CDR2 SYDVKM. The CDR3 has 13 residues. CDR3 region: CASSLEMVGELFF. The DNA for the CDR3 is TGTGCCAGCAGTTTGGAAATGGTCGGGGAGCTGTTTTTT.

The rearrangement joins TRBV12-3 or TRBV12-4 to TRBJ1-2; 9 positions agree with TRBD1. J gave up 7 bases and V 5 bases, and 5 bases lay outside the gene matches. This CDR3 contains 13 residues. As DNA, the CDR3 is TGTGCCAGCAGTCCCGGGACAGGGAGTGGCTACACCTTC. It specifies CASSPGTGSGYTF.

This clonotype was detected a few times. The chain has TRBV12-3 or TRBV12-4 and TRBJ2-1, with D possibly TRBD1 on 6 matching bases. The CDR3 totals 15 residues. Trimming stripped 2 bases from V and 6 bases from J, with 14 bases between. This chain's CDR3 is CASSLRGWGTNEQFF. CDR3 sequence (DNA): TGTGCCAGCAGTTTAAGGGGGTGGGGCACCAATGAGCAGTTCTTC.

This clonotype was seen only a few times. The chain couples TRBV3-1 to TRBJ2-1; D is ambiguous. The CDR3 is made up of 12 amino acids. CDR1 is LGHDT, CDR2 YNNKEL, per germline (reference sequence). V lost 2 bases and J 9 bases, leaving 8 bases between the germline ends. The CDR3 region has the DNA TGTGCCAGCAGCCAACGCCTGGGTGAGCAGTTCTTC. It yields the protein CASSQRLGEQFF.

The CDR3 region is CASSQLAGGYTDTQYF. CDR3 DNA sequence: TGTGCCAGCAGCCAACTAGCGGGGGGATACACAGATACGCAGTATTTT. This chain links TRBV7-2 with TRBJ2-3; 12 nucleotides line up with TRBD2. Trimming cost V 5 bases and J 2 bases; bases outside gene matches: 5. CDR1 is SGHTA and CDR2 is FQGNSA in the germline V gene. The CDR3 runs 16 residues.

This clonotype was observed a few times. The chain combines TRBV7-9 with TRBJ2-1; TRBD2 matches at 11 bases. CDR1 is SEHNR, CDR2 FQNEAQ, per germline (reference sequence). Unmatched junction bases numbered 6, after V lost 5 bases and J lost 3 bases. CDR3 size: 16 residues. The CDR3 DNA reads TGTGCCAGCAGCCCGATGACTAGCGGGAACTACAATGAGCAGTTCTTC. Protein product: CASSPMTSGNYNEQFF.

There are a few counts of this clonotype. The chain recombines TRBV7-9 with TRBJ1-1, with D tentatively TRBD1 (5 bases). V lost 6 bases and J lost 1, with 12 bases in between. This CDR3 contains 14 residues. Germline lookup yields CDR1 SEHNR and CDR2 FQNEAQ (reference sequence). This chain's CDR3 is CASRESGTNTEAFF. The CDR3 DNA reads as TGTGCCAGCAGGGAATCCGGGACGAACACTGAAGCTTTCTTT.

This clonotype was counted a few times. This chain connects TRBV3-1 to TRBJ2-7; D call uncertain. The V end lost 4 bases, the J end lost 2 bases, and 15 bases lay between the germline ends. This CDR3 has 15 amino acids. Per the germline V gene, CDR1 is LGHDT and CDR2 is YNNKEL (reference sequence). CDR3 nucleotides: TGTGCCAGCAGCCCCGGTGCGATATTAACCTACGAGCAGTACTTC. Protein sequence: CASSPGAILTYEQYF.

V usage is TRBV19 and J usage is TRBJ2-3, with D possibly being TRBD2 (6 bases). Germline values: CDR1 LNHDA, CDR2 SQIVND (reference sequence). CDR3 length: 18 amino acids. Trimming took 5 bases from V and 0 from J, leaving 21 bases between them. The CDR3 reads CASSPPRGRDSSTDTQYF. CDR3 DNA: TGTGCCAGTAGTCCCCCCCGAGGCAGGGACTCTAGCACAGATACGCAGTATTTT.

The gene calls are TRBV5-6 and TRBJ2-5; 12 bases line up with TRBD1. The germline V gene has CDR1 SGHDT and CDR2 YYEEEE. J was trimmed by 6 bases and V by 3 bases; bases with no gene match: 3. CDR3 size: 14 residues. The CDR3 region has the DNA TGTGCCAGCAGCTGGGGACAGGGGGCGAAGACCCAGTACTTC. This encodes CASSWGQGAKTQYF.

This clonotype has a count of ten or more. The chain has TRBV6-2 or TRBV6-3 and TRBJ2-1, with 9 bases aligning to TRBD2. CDR1 and CDR2 from the germline V gene are MNHEY and SVGEGT. V lost 7 bases to trimming and J lost 9 bases; unmatched junction nucleotides: 7. The CDR3 is 13 amino acids. CDR3 in amino acids: CASKVDSGGEQFF. Here the CDR3 DNA reads TGTGCCAGCAAAGTAGATAGCGGGGGTGAGCAGTTCTTC.

The rearrangement links TRBV5-1 to TRBJ2-7, with no clear D. V lost 3 bases to trimming and J lost 3 bases, with 10 bases between them. CDR3 length: 13 amino acids. CDR1 is SGHRS, CDR2 YFSETQ, per germline. As DNA, the CDR3 is TGCGCCAGCAGCTCTGGCCCTGACTACGAGCAGTACTTC. Amino acids: CASSSGPDYEQYF.

The CDR3 nucleotides are TGTGCCAGCAGCGCGGTAGTTATGAGAGTCAGCGGTGAGCAGTTCTTC. Translating it yields CASSAVVMRVSGEQFF. This sequence joins TRBV7-9 and TRBJ2-1, with a weak D call TRBD2 (5 bases). This CDR3 region has 16 residues. V shed 5 bases and J shed 9 bases, with 23 bases lying between them. Germline values: CDR1 SEHNR, CDR2 FQNEAQ (reference sequence).

The sample holds a few counts of this clonotype. V and J are TRBV20-1 and TRBJ2-7, with 7 nucleotides matching TRBD1. V trimming: 6 bases; J trimming: 4 bases; junction bases outside the gene matches: 9. CDR1 is DFQATT, CDR2 SNEGSKA, per germline (reference sequence). This CDR3 has 13 amino acids. The CDR3 region has the DNA TGCAGTGCCATTACAGGGGTTGGTTACGAGCAGTACTTC. Translated: CSAITGVGYEQYF.

This chain links TRBV20-1 with TRBJ1-2; 9 nucleotides align to TRBD1. Germline-derived CDR1 and CDR2 are DFQATT and SNEGSKA (reference sequence). The CDR3 consists of 15 residues. The junction had 10 bases not matched to a gene; V was cut back by 5 bases and J by 3 bases. This CDR3 reads CSAPMLRQGDYGYTF. CDR3 DNA: TGCAGTGCTCCAATGCTTAGACAGGGGGACTATGGCTACACCTTC.

This clonotype has ten or more counts. This sequence joins TRBV29-1 and TRBJ2-3; tentative D call: TRBD2 (5 bases). The CDR3 contains 15 residues. CDR1 is SQVTM, CDR2 ANQGSEA, per germline. The V gene lost 6 bases and the J gene lost 0 bases, with 16 bases spanning the gap. CDR3 in amino acids: CSVRSGTTSTDTQYF. In nucleotides, the CDR3 is TGCAGCGTGAGGAGCGGTACTACTAGCACAGATACGCAGTATTTT.

Only a few counts were recorded for this clonotype. The chain joins TRBV24-1 to TRBJ2-3, with 8 bases that match TRBD2. The CDR3 extends over 12 amino acids. J was trimmed by 14 bases and V by 4 bases; bases with no gene match: 7. Germline assignment: CDR1 KGHDR and CDR2 SFDVKD. The CDR3 loop reads CATSESGLVMYF. In nucleotides, the CDR3 is TGTGCCACCAGTGAGTCGGGACTAGTGATGTATTTT.

This clonotype was counted a few times. V gene TRBV20-1 combines with J gene TRBJ2-3; TRBD2 agrees at 11 bases. The CDR3 contains 19 residues. Germline-derived CDR1 and CDR2 are DFQATT and SNEGSKA (reference sequence). Trimming cost V 4 bases and J 2 bases; bases outside gene matches: 17. The CDR3 protein is CSAIPLAGAAPHNTDTQYF. In DNA form, the CDR3 reads TGCAGTGCTATCCCACTAGCGGGGGCGGCCCCTCACAACACAGATACGCAGTATTTT.

This clonotype turned up a few times. The V gene is TRBV7-9, the J gene TRBJ1-1, with D perhaps matching TRBD1 (5 bases). The CDR3 runs 12 residues. CDR1 is SEHNR, CDR2 FQNEAQ, per germline (reference sequence). V was pared by 7 bases and J by 3 bases, with 9 bases between. CDR3 protein: CASMGGYTEAFF. CDR3 DNA: TGTGCCAGCATGGGGGGTTACACTGAAGCTTTCTTT.

This clonotype was seen repeatedly, ten times or more. The chain recombines TRBV12-3 or TRBV12-4 with TRBJ2-2, with D unresolved. Trimming cost V 5 bases and J 5 bases, with 6 bases left between them. The CDR3 has 12 amino acids. The DNA of the CDR3 is TGTGCCAGCAGTAGGGATACCGGGGAGCTGTTTTTT. Amino acid sequence: CASSRDTGELFF.

The chain links TRBV7-6 to TRBJ2-7; 7 bases are shared with TRBD1. J was trimmed by 7 bases and V by 2 bases; bases with no gene match: 8. In germline, CDR1 is SGHVS, CDR2 FNYEAQ. The CDR3 has 14 residues. The CDR3: CASSLPGQSTEQYF. CDR3 in DNA: TGTGCCAGCAGCTTACCGGGACAGTCGACTGAGCAGTACTTC.

The chain carries TRBV6-8 and TRBJ2-7, with D unclear. V was shortened by 7 bases and J by 6 bases, with 19 bases between the two germline ends. Germline-derived CDR1 and CDR2 are MNHGY and SAAAGT. The CDR3 is made up of 14 amino acids. CDR3 sequence reads: CASTPGPCRCEQYF. CDR3 DNA sequence: TGTGCCAGCACCCCCGGACCCTGCAGGTGCGAGCAGTACTTC.